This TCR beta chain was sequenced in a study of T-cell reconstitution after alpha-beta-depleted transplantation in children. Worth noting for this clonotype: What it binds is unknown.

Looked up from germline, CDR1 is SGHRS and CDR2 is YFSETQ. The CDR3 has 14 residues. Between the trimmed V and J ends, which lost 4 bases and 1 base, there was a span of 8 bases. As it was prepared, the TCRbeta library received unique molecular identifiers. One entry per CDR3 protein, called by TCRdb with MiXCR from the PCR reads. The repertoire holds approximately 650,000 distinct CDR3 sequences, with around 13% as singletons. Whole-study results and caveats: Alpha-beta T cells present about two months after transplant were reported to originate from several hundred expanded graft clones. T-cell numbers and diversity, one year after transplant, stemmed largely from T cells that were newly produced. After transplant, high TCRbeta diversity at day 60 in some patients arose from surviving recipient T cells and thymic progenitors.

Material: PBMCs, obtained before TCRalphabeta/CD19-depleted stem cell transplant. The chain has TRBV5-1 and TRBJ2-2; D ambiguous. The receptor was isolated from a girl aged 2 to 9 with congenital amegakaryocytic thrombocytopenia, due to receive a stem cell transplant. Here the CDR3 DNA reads TGCGCCAGCAGCGGATCCATGAACACCGGGGAGCTGTTTTTT. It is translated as CASSGSMNTGELFF.